These 5 T cell receptor beta chains originate from one sample sequenced in a study of blood T cell repertoires in COVID-19. Produced via immunoSEQ multiplex PCR; TCRdb's table is partial and in-frame only. The table includes 540,000 or so clones, roughly 89% detected once. Sequenced: peripheral blood. The receptors stem from a woman aged 45-65 years with COVID-19, enrolled during active disease.

This clone was detected many times. The CDR3 coding sequence is TGTGCCTGGGAAAGGGGTTACAATGAGCAGTTCTTC. The encoded protein is CAWERGYNEQFF. V usage is TRBV30 and J usage is TRBJ2-1, with D tentatively TRBD1 (5 bases). The ends were cut back, 5 bases at V and 4 bases at J, with 9 bases in the middle. This CDR3 spans 12 amino acids. Germline V lookup: CDR1 GTSNPN, CDR2 SVGIG (reference sequence).

CDR3 bases: TGTGCCAGCAGCTCCCACAGGGGTGAAGAAAAACTGTTTTTT. Translating gives CASSSHRGEEKLFF. The chain carries TRBV11-1 and TRBJ1-4; 7 bases fit TRBD1. This CDR3 is built from 14 residues. The V gene's germline CDR1 is SGHAT and CDR2 FQDESV (reference sequence). The J segment lost 8 bases and the V segment lost 4 bases, leaving 7 bases of the junction unmatched.

CDR3 protein: CASAGNNQPQHF. The DNA of the CDR3 is TGTGCCAGTGCAGGGAACAATCAGCCCCAGCATTTT. The gene calls are TRBV12-3 or TRBV12-4 and TRBJ1-5, with a weak D call TRBD1 (5 bases). V lost 9 bases to trimming and J lost 3 bases, with 9 bases between them. This CDR3 spans 12 amino acids.

This rearrangement joins TRBV27 to TRBJ2-7; D is unclear. Trimming removed 5 bases from V and 6 bases from J, with 17 bases in between. The CDR3 is made up of 14 amino acids. Germline CDR1 is MNHEY and CDR2 is SMNVEV (reference sequence). CDR3 sequence: CASSPGSVVVEQYF. The CDR3 coding sequence is TGTGCCAGCAGTCCCGGGTCCGTCGTAGTCGAGCAGTACTTC.

The chain employs TRBV5-1 and TRBJ1-1; 7 nucleotides line up with TRBD1. In germline, CDR1 is SGHRS, CDR2 YFSETQ. Trimming removed 6 bases from V and 4 bases from J; junction bases left unmatched: 9. The CDR3 loop spans 14 amino acids. CDR3 sequence: CASTIGQDGTEAFF. CDR3 coding DNA: TGCGCCAGCACGATCGGACAGGACGGCACTGAAGCTTTCTTT.